This T cell receptor beta chain stems from a study of CXCR3-negative and CXCR3-positive naive CD8 T cells. Study-wide results and limits: TRB CDR3s were more hydrophobic in CXCR3-positive than in CXCR3-negative naive cells.

With respect to this clonotype: Its antigen is unidentified.

All TRB cDNA libraries came from 5' RACE performed with UMI labels. TCRdb processed the 5' RACE reads again and assigns one entry to each CDR3 protein, with no DNA. Its table lists around 140,000 distinct CDR3 sequences. CDR3 length equals 13 residues. Germline V gene data show CDR1 as SQVTM and CDR2 as ANQGSEA. This clonotype was sampled from a human donor in good health. Some clones in this sample may be carry-over from other donors' samples. This chain joins TRBV29-1 and TRBJ2-7; TCRdb indicates TRBD1, and absent DNA this call remains unverified. The sequenced sample was naive CXCR3+ CD8+ T cells from blood. The subset here: CD45RO-CCR7+CD27+CD95- naive CD8+ T cells expressing CXCR3 (TNR3+). The CDR3 is CSATGGSFHEQYF.